Listed here are 8 T cell receptor beta chains from one sample, sequenced in a study of OX40 agonist ivuxolimab in advanced cancers. Libraries were prepared by immunoSEQ multiplex PCR; TCRdb keeps only in-frame clonotypes and omits some of them. Of tens of thousands of clones in the sample, roughly 80% were seen once. This specimen consisted of CD4+ or CD8+ T cells sorted from blood, obtained in a trial of the OX40 agonist ivuxolimab. The source of these receptors is an adult with an advanced solid tumor such as melanoma, head and neck, liver or kidney cancer.

This clone was detected a few times. The chain carries TRBV7-8 and TRBJ1-2; maybe TRBD1 (6 bases). The V end lost 5 bases, the J end lost 8 bases, and 18 bases lay between the germline ends. Germline V gene lookup returns CDR1 SGHVS and CDR2 FQNEAQ. The CDR3 covers 14 residues. Here the CDR3 DNA reads TGTGCCAGCAGCCTGAACAGGGTCTCGCTCGGCTACACCTTC. Protein sequence: CASSLNRVSLGYTF.

A single count supports this clone. This chain links TRBV2 with TRBJ2-3, with a weak D call TRBD2 (5 bases). Germline V CDR1 and CDR2: SNHLY, FYNNEI. Trimming cost V 1 base and J 2 bases, with 10 bases left between them. The CDR3 length is 15 residues. CDR3 region: CASSEERIYTDTQYF. The CDR3, as DNA: TGTGCCAGCAGTGAAGAGCGGATTTACACAGATACGCAGTATTTT.

The J gene is TRBJ2-7, the V gene TRBV25-1; D uncertain. V lost 2 bases and J lost 13, with 21 bases in between. CDR3 length: 14 residues. Germline V CDR1 and CDR2: MGHDK, SYGVNS. The chain's CDR3 is CASSETDGVFPSYF. In nucleotides, the CDR3 is TGTGCCAGCAGTGAAACGGACGGCGTCTTCCCTTCATACTTC.

This chain connects TRBV7-8 to TRBJ2-3; D is unclear. Germline V gene lookup returns CDR1 SGHVS and CDR2 FQNEAQ. This CDR3 has 12 amino acids. Between the trimmed V and J ends, which lost 6 bases and 5 bases, there was a span of 9 bases. CDR3 DNA: TGTGCCAGCAGGAAAGTTGGAGATACGCAGTATTTT. Translated, it gives CASRKVGDTQYF.

The CDR3 loop is CASSTLTGDTQYF. CDR3 bases: TGTGCCAGTAGTACCCTGACAGGGGATACGCAGTATTTT. The chain carries TRBV19 and TRBJ2-3; 7 nucleotides match TRBD1. With V trimmed by 4 bases and J by 6 bases, 4 bases remained unmatched. Germline V lookup: CDR1 LNHDA, CDR2 SQIVND (reference sequence). The CDR3 is made up of 13 amino acids.

The V gene is TRBV18, the J gene TRBJ1-6; D unresolved. Germline V gene lookup returns CDR1 KGHSH and CDR2 LQKENI. The CDR3 is 14 residues long. With 5 bases removed from V and 3 bases from J, the gap between germline ends came to 8 bases. The CDR3 nucleotides are TGTGCCAGCTCAGAAACCCACTATAATTCACCCCTCCACTTT. Protein product: CASSETHYNSPLHF.

This clone was seen more than once but under ten times. The V call is TRBV11-2, the J call TRBJ2-2; D may match TRBD1 or TRBD2 (5 bases each). Germline CDR1 and CDR2: SGHAT and FQNNGV. The ends were cut back, 5 bases at V and 0 bases at J, with 16 bases in the middle. The CDR3 has 17 amino acids. The CDR3 is CASSAAEWGPNTGELFF. The CDR3 DNA is TGTGCCAGCAGCGCAGCAGAGTGGGGACCGAACACCGGGGAGCTGTTTTTT.

The CDR3 here is CASSVVSGLDTDTQYF. In DNA, the CDR3 is TGTGCCAGCAGCGTAGTTTCGGGGTTGGACACAGATACGCAGTATTTT. The chain joins TRBV9 to TRBJ2-3; D may be TRBD2 (5 bases). The germline V and J ends were trimmed by 0 bases and 2 bases, with 13 bases remaining between them. Looked up from germline, CDR1 is SGDLS and CDR2 is YYNGEE. The length of the CDR3 is 16 residues.